One and the same sample provided the 13 T cell receptor beta chains below, sequenced in a study of patients and donors after allogeneic stem cell transplantation. TCRdb reprocessed the RT-PCR reads with MiXCR, giving one entry per CDR3 protein. The sample includes about 87,000 distinct CDR3 sequences, roughly 5.1% seen only once; the top ten take 2.6%. Material: blood, either unsorted or a sorted T cell fraction (not recorded which). Receptor source: a human donor who was either an allogeneic HSCT recipient or a stem cell or donor lymphocyte infusion donor (not recorded which). It is not recorded whose cells these are; they may come from a transplant donor.

This clonotype has a count of ten or more. V is TRBV3-1 and J is TRBJ1-1; D not certain. CDR1 is LGHDT and CDR2 is YNNKEL in the germline V gene (reference sequence). Deletions cut 3 bases from V and 1 base from J, with 3 bases between. The CDR3 length is 12 residues. The CDR3 nucleotides read TGTGCCAGCAGCCAGTGGAACACTGAAGCTTTCTTT. The encoded protein is CASSQWNTEAFF.

The chain carries TRBV15 and TRBJ2-1, with 8 bases identical to TRBD2. Germline V gives CDR1 LNHNV, CDR2 YYDKDF (reference sequence). The CDR3 has 16 residues. Trimming took 0 bases from V and 7 from J; bases not matched to a gene: 8. CDR3 DNA sequence: TGTGCCACCAGCAGAGATCTGGCTAGCGGGTTTAATGAGCAGTTCTTC. Its translation: CATSRDLASGFNEQFF.

This clonotype was counted at least ten times. The chain recombines TRBV20-1 with TRBJ2-3; possible D gene TRBD2, 7 bases. Per germline, CDR1 DFQATT and CDR2 SNEGSKA (reference sequence). The ends were cut back, 7 bases at V and 3 bases at J, with 14 bases in the middle. There are 13 residues in the CDR3. The CDR3 loop reads CSVGGQRTDTQYF. The DNA for the CDR3 is TGCAGTGTCGGGGGGCAGAGGACAGATACGCAGTATTTT.

Many counts were recorded for this clonotype. The V call is TRBV6-1, the J call TRBJ2-1, with D perhaps TRBD2 (6 bases). Germline V gene lookup returns CDR1 MNHNS and CDR2 SASEGT. The CDR3 is 15 residues long. Trimming pared 5 bases from V and 0 bases from J, leaving 11 bases between. For the CDR3, the DNA is TGTGCCAGCAGTCGGGTAGCGGACTCCTACAATGAGCAGTTCTTC. It specifies CASSRVADSYNEQFF.

This clonotype was counted many times. The rearrangement joins TRBV7-9 to TRBJ2-1; D might be TRBD1 or TRBD2, each matching 5 bases. Trimming cost V 3 bases and J 4 bases, with 10 bases left between them. The germline V gene encodes CDR1 SEHNR and CDR2 FQNEAQ (reference sequence). The CDR3 loop spans 14 amino acids. The CDR3: CASSFGTTYNEQFF. As DNA, the CDR3 is TGTGCCAGCAGCTTCGGGACCACATACAATGAGCAGTTCTTC.

The chain employs TRBV6-2 or TRBV6-3 and TRBJ2-5, with D maybe TRBD2 (5 bases). The germline V gene has CDR1 MNHEY and CDR2 SVGEGT. Trimming took off 5 bases at V and 1 base at J, with 11 bases between the two ends. The CDR3 has 14 amino acids. CDR3 sequence (DNA): TGTGCCAGCAGTCAGTCCCTAGCCCAAGAGACCCAGTACTTC. It is translated as CASSQSLAQETQYF.

At least ten counts were recorded for this clonotype. J is TRBJ2-7 and V is TRBV12-3 or TRBV12-4, with 7 bases fitting TRBD2. J was trimmed by 7 bases and V by 6 bases; bases with no gene match: 12. This CDR3 region has 14 residues. CDR3 coding DNA: TGTGCCAGCAGCCCCTTGCCGCACGGGAGGGAGCAGTACTTC. Translated, it gives CASSPLPHGREQYF.

This clonotype ranks as medium-sized (0.01 to 0.1%). The chain recombines TRBV5-1 with TRBJ2-7, with D uncertain. Germline assignment: CDR1 SGHRS and CDR2 YFSETQ. The ends were cut back, 2 bases at V and 0 bases at J, with 12 bases in the middle. The CDR3 extends over 15 amino acids. The CDR3 coding sequence is TGCGCCAGCAGCTTCAATCCTTCAACCTCCTACGAGCAGTACTTC. Translated: CASSFNPSTSYEQYF.

This clonotype was counted many times. The chain links TRBV15 to TRBJ1-2; maybe TRBD1 (5 bases). V gave up 4 bases and J gave up 3 bases, with 12 bases separating them. There are 14 residues in the CDR3. In germline, CDR1 is LNHNV, CDR2 YYDKDF (reference sequence). DNA for the CDR3: TGTGCCACCAGCACTAGGGACGGTTACTATGGCTACACCTTC. Its protein is CATSTRDGYYGYTF.

The chain carries TRBV6-1 and TRBJ1-4, with 11 bases lining up with TRBD1. This CDR3 has 15 residues. The germline V gene has CDR1 MNHNS and CDR2 SASEGT. Trimming took 8 bases from V and 8 from J; bases not matched to a gene: 10. CDR3 sequence reads: CASGQDRGPAEKLFF. In DNA form, the CDR3 reads TGTGCCAGCGGCCAGGACAGGGGGCCAGCCGAAAAACTGTTTTTT.

The chain couples TRBV5-6 to TRBJ2-3, with a weak D call TRBD1 (6 bases). Germline V gene sequence: CDR1 SGHDT, CDR2 YYEEEE. V was shortened by 4 bases and J by 2 bases, with 17 bases between the two germline ends. CDR3 length: 16 amino acids. In DNA form, the CDR3 reads TGTGCCAGCAGCCTAGGGGGACCGGTCTCCACAGATACGCAGTATTTT. It encodes CASSLGGPVSTDTQYF.

This clonotype was recorded at least ten times. The CDR3 reads CASSLLSGGELFF. The CDR3 nucleotides are TGCGCCAGCAGCTTGTTATCCGGAGGGGAGCTGTTTTTT. The rearrangement uses TRBV5-1 and TRBJ2-2; no reliable D call. V was shortened by 1 base and J by 8 bases, with 9 bases between the two germline ends. This CDR3 comprises 13 residues. The germline CDR1 and CDR2 sequences are SGHRS and YFSETQ.

This chain joins TRBV12-3 or TRBV12-4 and TRBJ1-5; D is unclear. Trimming took off 0 bases at V and 4 bases at J, with 7 bases between the two ends. This CDR3 spans 14 amino acids. CDR3 nucleotide sequence: TGTGCCAGCAGTTTAGCTTCCAGGAATCAGCCCCAGCATTTT. Protein product: CASSLASRNQPQHF.